This T cell receptor (beta chain) was sequenced for a study of cytomegalovirus exposure and HLA in healthy donors. At the level of the study: HLA-typed donors contributed around 88 million unique TCRs, which were held in an early data release.

Findings and caveats of the study: CMV serostatus was the only recorded immune exposure for donors.

On this clone itself: The antigen remains undetermined.

The CDR3 totals 14 residues. Trimming stripped 0 bases from V and 5 bases from J, with 10 bases between. From germline, CDR1 is PRHDT and CDR2 FYEKMQ (reference sequence). The study ran its PCR with 60 Vbeta and 13 Jbeta primers. Profiled with immunoSEQ multiplex PCR; TCRdb holds only in-frame clones, not every one. Its table lists 96,000 or so clones. The sequence was collected from a girl aged 5 to 17 in good health and CMV-seropositive. The V call is TRBV13, the J call TRBJ2-5; D might be TRBD1 (6 bases). The sequenced material came from PBMCs. In nucleotides, the CDR3 is TGTGCCAGCAGCTTAGGCCCAAGGGGGGAGACCCAGTACTTC. It yields the protein CASSLGPRGETQYF.